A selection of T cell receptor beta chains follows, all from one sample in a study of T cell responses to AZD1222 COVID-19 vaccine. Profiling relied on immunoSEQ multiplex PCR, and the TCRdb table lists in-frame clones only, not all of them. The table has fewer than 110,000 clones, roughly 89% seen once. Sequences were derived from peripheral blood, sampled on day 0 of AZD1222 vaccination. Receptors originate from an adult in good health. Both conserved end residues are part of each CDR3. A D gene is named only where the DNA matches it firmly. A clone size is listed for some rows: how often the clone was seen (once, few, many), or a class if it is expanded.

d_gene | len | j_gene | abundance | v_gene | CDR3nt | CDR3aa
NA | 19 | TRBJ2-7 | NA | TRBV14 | TGTGCCAGCAGCCAAGTGAGTAACTACGCACGACAGGCCGCCTACGAGCAGTACTTC | CASSQVSNYARQAAYEQYF
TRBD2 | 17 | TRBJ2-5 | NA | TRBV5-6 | TGTGCCAGCAGCTTGCTCTTAGCGGGGGGCCTTGGGCAGACCCAGTACTTC | CASSLLLAGGLGQTQYF
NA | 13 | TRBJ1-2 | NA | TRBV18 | TGTGCCAGCTCACCAACCAGGGACCGATCCTACACCTTC | CASSPTRDRSYTF
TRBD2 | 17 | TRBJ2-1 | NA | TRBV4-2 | TGTGCCAGCAGCCACCCCCGGGGGGGTAGCTCCTACAATGAGCAGTTCTTC | CASSHPRGGSSYNEQFF
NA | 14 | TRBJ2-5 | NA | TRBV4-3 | TGCGCCAGCAGCCAAGAGCGGGGTCGGGAGACCCAGTACTTC | CASSQERGRETQYF
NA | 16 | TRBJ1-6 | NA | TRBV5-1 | TGCGCCAGCAGCTTGGGGATTATGGGGTGGGGTTCACCCCTCCACTTT | CASSLGIMGWGSPLHF
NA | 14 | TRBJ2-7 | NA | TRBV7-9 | TGTGCCAGCAGCTTATTAAATCTACGGCACGAGCAGTACTTC | CASSLLNLRHEQYF
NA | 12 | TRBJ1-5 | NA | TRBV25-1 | TGTGCCAGCACAATGAGCAATCAGCCCCAGCATTTT | CASTMSNQPQHF
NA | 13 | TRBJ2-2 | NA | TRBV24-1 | TGTGCCACCAGTGGAAGAGTGGGCGGGGAGCTGTTTTTT | CATSGRVGGELFF
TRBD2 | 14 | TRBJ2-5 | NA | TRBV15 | TGTGCCACCAGCAGAGCGAGGGAGGGGGAGACCCAGTACTTC | CATSRAREGETQYF
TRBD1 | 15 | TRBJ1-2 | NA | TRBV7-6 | TGTGCCAGCAGCCCGGGACAGGGGTCGTTCTATGGCTACACCTTC | CASSPGQGSFYGYTF
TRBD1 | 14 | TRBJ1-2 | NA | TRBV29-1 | TGCAGCGTTGATGACCGGCAGGGGGAATATGGCTACACCTTC | CSVDDRQGEYGYTF
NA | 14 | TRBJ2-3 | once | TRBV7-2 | TGTGCCAGCAGCTTAGTAGGGGGGGCAGATACGCAGTATTTT | CASSLVGGADTQYF
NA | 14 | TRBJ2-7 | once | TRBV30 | TGTGCCTGGACCTACGACAGATCGTCCTACGAGCAGTACTTC | CAWTYDRSSYEQYF
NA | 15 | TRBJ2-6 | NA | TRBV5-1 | TGCGCCAGCAGCTCGCCGGGTTCTGGGGCCAACGTCCTGACTTTC | CASSSPGSGANVLTF
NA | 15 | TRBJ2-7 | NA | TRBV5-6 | TGTGCCAGCAGCCCTCTCCGAGGATGGGGCTACGAGCAGTACTTC | CASSPLRGWGYEQYF
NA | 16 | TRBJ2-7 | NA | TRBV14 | TGTGCCAGCAGCCCGCGACTCCTCGGGAGCTCCTACGAGCAGTACTTC | CASSPRLLGSSYEQYF
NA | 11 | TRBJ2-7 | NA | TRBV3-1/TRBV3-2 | TGTGCCAGCAGCCAATTCTACGAGCAGTACTTC | CASSQFYEQYF
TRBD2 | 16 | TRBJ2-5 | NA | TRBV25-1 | TGTGCCAGCAGTGGGGTACTAGCGACACCGCGCGAGACCCAGTACTTC | CASSGVLATPRETQYF
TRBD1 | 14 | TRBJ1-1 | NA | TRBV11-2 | TGTGCCAGCCGAACCTTACAGGGGCCAACTGAAGCTTTCTTT | CASRTLQGPTEAFF
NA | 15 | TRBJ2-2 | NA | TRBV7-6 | TGTGCCAGCAGCGCGCAACAGGGTAACACCGGGGAGCTGTTTTTT | CASSAQQGNTGELFF
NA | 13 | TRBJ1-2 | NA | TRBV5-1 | TGCGCCAGCAGCGGAGAGGGAGACTATGGCTACACCTTC | CASSGEGDYGYTF
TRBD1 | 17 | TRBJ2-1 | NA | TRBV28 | TGTGCCAGCACCCCAACAGGGGGACCGCGGACAGTTAATGAGCAGTTCTTC | CASTPTGGPRTVNEQFF
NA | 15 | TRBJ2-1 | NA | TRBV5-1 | TGCGCCAGCAGCACCTCTGGGCAGGGGCAGAATGAGCAGTTCTTC | CASSTSGQGQNEQFF